This is a list of T cell receptor beta chains from one sample in a study of T cell changes during pregnancy in multiple sclerosis. Assay used: immunoSEQ multiplex PCR; TCRdb lists only in-frame clones, some missing. The profile shows 25,000 to 40,000 clones, around 89% of them singletons. The sequencing used CD8+ T cells from peripheral blood mononuclear cells, collected in the second trimester of pregnancy. These TCRs come from a female donor with multiple sclerosis, enrolled in a pregnancy study. The CDR3 runs from the conserved cysteine through the conserved F or W. Each record gives: D gene, J gene, V gene, CDR3 protein. D genes are given only for firm matches.

TRBD1,TRBJ2-7,TRBV7-2,CASSTGQLPSYEQYF
-,TRBJ2-6,TRBV6-1,CASSEDSSGANVLTF
TRBD2,TRBJ2-1,TRBV9,CASSVSGTPYNEQFF
TRBD1,TRBJ2-2,TRBV13,CASRTYDRERDTGELFF
TRBD2,TRBJ2-1,TRBV29-1,CSVVRREGRNEQFF
TRBD1,TRBJ1-2,TRBV4-2,CASSHLQGADYGYTF
-,TRBJ1-4,TRBV19,CASREVANEKLFF
-,TRBJ2-7,TRBV28,CASALGASGYEQYF
TRBD2,TRBJ2-2,TRBV30,CAWNGGRGVGELFF
TRBD2,TRBJ2-3,TRBV28,CASSFILSGFSTDTQYF
-,TRBJ2-5,TRBV27,CASGIQGGEQYF
TRBD1,TRBJ2-7,TRBV10-3,CAISESRTGELYEQYF
-,TRBJ2-7,TRBV7-9,CASSLAIYEQYF
-,TRBJ1-3,TRBV4-3,CASSQETASGNTIYF
-,TRBJ2-3,TRBV9,CASSVKEWRATDTQYF
-,TRBJ1-2,TRBV7-9,CASSLVLQSQYGYTF
-,TRBJ1-4,TRBV5-8,CASSLTSRTNEKLFF
TRBD2,TRBJ2-5,TRBV15,CATSREGSGEETQYF
-,TRBJ2-1,TRBV13,CASSLGNSDDEQFF
TRBD1,TRBJ2-3,TRBV7-9,CASSPQRGQGHTDTQYF
-,TRBJ2-1,TRBV27,CASSLTGLGNEQFF
TRBD1,TRBJ2-5,TRBV14,CASSQFNDRVEQETQYF
-,TRBJ2-7,TRBV7-6,CASSLLTKREQYF
TRBD1,TRBJ1-2,TRBV29-1,CSGRDRGNYGYTF
-,TRBJ2-1,TRBV11-2,CASSRGTPGGYNEQFF
TRBD2,TRBJ2-7,TRBV11-2,CASSLTSGDSYEQYF
TRBD1,TRBJ2-7,TRBV4-1,CASSYGTGGYEQYF
TRBD1,TRBJ2-1,TRBV7-9,CASSAQTGSSYNEQFF